This TCR beta chain derives from a study of blood T cell repertoires in COVID-19. Study as a whole: T cells, B-cell-depleted T cells, or PBMCs supplied cDNA or gDNA.

In the original workflow: Quantification of nucleated cells was approximated via reference gene primer amplification. Assay: immunoSEQ multiplex PCR; the TCRdb copy retains only in-frame clones and omits some. That table gives V, J and clone size, and the DNA gave D and trimming. The repertoire holds about 270,000 clones, with about nine tenths as singletons. This CDR3 spans 15 amino acids. Germline-derived CDR1 and CDR2 are MGHRA and YSYEKL. Trimming left V 4 bases short and J 8 bases short, with 17 bases between. Sequences were obtained from peripheral blood. The chain links TRBV4-1 to TRBJ1-4; TRBD1 is a possible D gene (6 bases). The TCR was taken from a man in his forties or fifties with acute or convalescent COVID-19. CDR3 sequence reads: CASSRAGGVGEKLFF. CDR3 coding DNA: TGCGCCAGCAGCCGGGCGGGGGGCGTAGGCGAAAAACTGTTTTTT.